This T cell receptor beta chain was identified in a study of PD-L1 blockade in urothelial cancer. Overall study context: Earlier, patients had received 0 to 3 chemotherapy regimens.

This clone was found a few times. After removal of 8 bases from V and 7 bases from J, the junction contained 6 bases not matched to a gene. The CDR3 is made up of 13 amino acids. Germline V gives CDR1 MNHGY, CDR2 SAAAGT. Sequencing used immunoSEQ multiplex PCR; TCRdb keeps in-frame clones, though not all of them. Altogether about 32,000 clones are present, roughly a third being singletons, with the ten largest covering around 8.9%. The chain combines TRBV6-8 with TRBJ1-5; 9 positions match TRBD1. The source was tumor tissue, collected before atezolizumab (anti-PD-L1) treatment. This TCR was recovered from a man aged 60 to 69 with urothelial cancer. CDR3: CASGDRASQPQHF. The DNA of the CDR3 is TGTGCCAGCGGGGACAGGGCGAGCCAGCCCCAGCATTTT.